These 2 T cell receptor beta chains came from one sample sequenced in a study of T cell responses to AZD1222 COVID-19 vaccine. The protocol was immunoSEQ multiplex PCR, while the TCRdb copy is restricted to in-frame clones and leaves out a portion. Among 100,000 to 150,000 clones listed, 85% to 95% were seen once. Sequenced here: peripheral blood, sampled on day 0 of AZD1222 vaccination. The receptors here all came from an adult in good health.

This chain uses TRBV7-2 with TRBJ2-7, with D perhaps matching TRBD1 (6 bases). V lost 1 base and J 3 bases, leaving 10 bases between the germline ends. This CDR3 has 14 residues. The germline V gene has CDR1 SGHTA and CDR2 FQGNSA. CDR3 region: CASSLGTEGYEQYF. CDR3 DNA: TGTGCCAGCAGCTTAGGGACAGAGGGCTACGAGCAGTACTTC.

The chain combines TRBV28 with TRBJ2-7; 9 nucleotides match TRBD1. V trimming: 6 bases; J trimming: 3 bases; junction bases outside the gene matches: 6. CDR1 and CDR2 from the germline V gene are MDHEN and SYDVKM. The CDR3 is 14 residues long. The CDR3 loop reads CASRKQGARYEQYF. In DNA, the CDR3 is TGTGCCAGCAGGAAACAGGGGGCCCGCTACGAGCAGTACTTC.